The sequence of this TCR beta chain was determined in a study of cytomegalovirus exposure and HLA in healthy donors. Primers included in the PCR were 60 Vbeta and 13 Jbeta primers. Repertoires were generated with immunoSEQ multiplex PCR, while TCRdb's copy carries only in-frame clones and drops some. This sample carries about 180,000 clones, 77% of them seen once, and the ten largest clones take roughly 3.7%. Per the germline V gene, CDR1 is MDHEN and CDR2 is SYDVKM. V gave up 1 base and J gave up 6 bases, with 10 bases separating them. The length of the CDR3 is 14 residues. The source material was PBMCs. The rearrangement links TRBV28 to TRBJ1-5; D is uncertain. This TCR was recovered from a woman between 55 and 75 years old in good health and CMV-seropositive. The CDR3 nucleotides are TGTGCCAGCAGTTTATCCCGTCGGGGTCAGCCCCAGCATTTT. Translation: CASSLSRRGQPQHF.